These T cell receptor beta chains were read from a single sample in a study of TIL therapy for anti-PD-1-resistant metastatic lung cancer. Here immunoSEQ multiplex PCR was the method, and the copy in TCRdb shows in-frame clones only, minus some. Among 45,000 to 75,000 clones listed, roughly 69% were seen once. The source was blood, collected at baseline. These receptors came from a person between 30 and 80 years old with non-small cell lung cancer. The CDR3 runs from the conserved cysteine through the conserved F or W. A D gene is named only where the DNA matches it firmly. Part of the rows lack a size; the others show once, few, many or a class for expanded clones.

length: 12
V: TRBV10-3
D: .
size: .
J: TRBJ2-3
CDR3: CAISKRGDTQYF
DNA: TGTGCCATCAGCAAACGCGGAGATACGCAGTATTTT

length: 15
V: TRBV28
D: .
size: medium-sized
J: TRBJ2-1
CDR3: CASRPSGGVYNEQFF
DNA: TGTGCCAGCAGGCCTTCCGGGGGCGTTTACAATGAGCAGTTCTTC

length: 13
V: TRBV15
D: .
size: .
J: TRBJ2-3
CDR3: CATMLSGTDTQYF
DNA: TGTGCCACCATGTTAAGTGGCACAGATACGCAGTATTTT

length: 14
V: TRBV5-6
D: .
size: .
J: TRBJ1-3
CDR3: CASSLLQGGNTIYF
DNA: TGTGCCAGCAGCTTATTACAGGGTGGAAACACCATATATTTT

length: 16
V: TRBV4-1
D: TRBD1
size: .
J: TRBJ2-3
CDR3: CASRRGTRGPSDTQYF
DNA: TGCGCCAGCAGACGAGGAACTAGGGGGCCCTCAGATACGCAGTATTTT

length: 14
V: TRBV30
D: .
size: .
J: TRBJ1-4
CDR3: CAWTPGTTNEKLFF
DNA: TGTGCCTGGACGCCAGGGACAACTAATGAAAAACTGTTTTTT

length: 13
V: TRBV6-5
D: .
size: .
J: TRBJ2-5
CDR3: CASSYQGTETQYF
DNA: TGTGCCAGCAGTTATCAGGGAACGGAGACCCAGTACTTC

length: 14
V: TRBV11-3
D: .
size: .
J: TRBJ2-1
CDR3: CASSRPGGNNEQFF
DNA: TGTGCCAGCAGCCGTCCGGGCGGAAACAATGAGCAGTTCTTC

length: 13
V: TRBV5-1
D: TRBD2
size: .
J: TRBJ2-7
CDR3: CASLAGHIPQQYF
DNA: TGCGCCAGCTTAGCGGGGCACATCCCCCAGCAGTACTTC

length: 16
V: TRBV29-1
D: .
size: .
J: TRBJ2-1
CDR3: CSVEDPLANSYNEQFF
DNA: TGCAGCGTTGAAGACCCCCTAGCCAACTCCTACAATGAGCAGTTCTTC

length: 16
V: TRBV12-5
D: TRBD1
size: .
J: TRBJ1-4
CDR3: CASGLLIGQGEEKLFF
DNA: TGTGCTAGTGGTTTGTTGATCGGTCAGGGGGAGGAAAAACTGTTTTTT

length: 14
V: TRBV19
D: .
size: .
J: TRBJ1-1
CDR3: CATLTPDPGSEAFF
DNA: TGTGCCACCTTAACCCCGGATCCGGGTTCAGAAGCTTTCTTT

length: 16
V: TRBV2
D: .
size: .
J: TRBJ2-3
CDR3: CASRLGPGVSTDTQYF
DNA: TGTGCCAGCCGGCTCGGGCCGGGGGTTAGCACAGATACGCAGTATTTT

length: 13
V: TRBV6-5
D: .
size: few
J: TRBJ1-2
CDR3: CASRTSGLYGYTF
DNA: TGTGCCAGCAGAACCTCAGGGCTCTATGGCTACACCTTC

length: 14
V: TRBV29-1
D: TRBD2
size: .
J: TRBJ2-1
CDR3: CSAKGLAGGDEQFF
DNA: TGCAGCGCCAAGGGACTAGCGGGAGGGGATGAGCAGTTCTTC

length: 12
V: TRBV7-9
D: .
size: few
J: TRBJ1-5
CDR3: CASSLIGGAQHF
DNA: TGTGCCAGCAGCTTAATCGGGGGAGCCCAGCATTTT

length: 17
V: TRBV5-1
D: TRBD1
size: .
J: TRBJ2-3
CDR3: CASSLTGQGTLTDTQYF
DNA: TGCGCCAGCAGCTTGACCGGACAGGGCACCCTCACAGATACGCAGTATTTT

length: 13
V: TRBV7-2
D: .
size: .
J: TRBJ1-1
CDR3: CASSLDASTEAFF
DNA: TGTGCCAGCAGCTTAGATGCCTCCACTGAAGCTTTCTTT

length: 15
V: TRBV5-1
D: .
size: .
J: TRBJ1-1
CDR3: CASSPETLGTTEAFF
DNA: TGCGCCAGCAGCCCGGAAACCCTCGGGACCACTGAAGCTTTCTTT

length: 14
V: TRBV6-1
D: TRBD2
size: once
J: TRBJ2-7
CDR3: CASSSGTNSYEQYF
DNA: TGTGCCAGCAGCTCCGGGACTAACTCCTACGAGCAGTACTTC

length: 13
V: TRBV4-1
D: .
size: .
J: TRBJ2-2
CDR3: CASSTPYTGELFF
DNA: TGCGCCAGCAGTACTCCCTACACCGGGGAGCTGTTTTTT

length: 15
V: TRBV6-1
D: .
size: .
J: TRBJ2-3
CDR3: CASTAQPLSTDTQYF
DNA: TGTGCCAGCACCGCCCAGCCACTGAGCACAGATACGCAGTATTTT

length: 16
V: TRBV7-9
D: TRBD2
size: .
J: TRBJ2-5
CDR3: CASSLYLAGGLETQYF
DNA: TGTGCCAGCAGCTTATATCTAGCGGGAGGGTTGGAGACCCAGTACTTC

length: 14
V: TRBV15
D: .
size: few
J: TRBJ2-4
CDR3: CATSRGGLDVIQYF
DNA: TGTGCCACCAGCAGAGGGGGCCTTGACGTTATTCAGTACTTC

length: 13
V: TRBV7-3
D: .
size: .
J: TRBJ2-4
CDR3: CASSLEVSDIQYF
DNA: TGTGCCAGCAGCTTAGAGGTCTCGGACATTCAGTACTTC

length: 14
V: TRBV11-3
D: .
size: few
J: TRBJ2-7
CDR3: CASSFEEYSYEQYF
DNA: TGTGCCAGCAGCTTTGAGGAGTACTCCTACGAGCAGTACTTC

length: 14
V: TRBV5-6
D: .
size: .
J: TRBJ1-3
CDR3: CASSLDAGADTIYF
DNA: TGTGCCAGCAGCTTGGATGCAGGGGCGGACACCATATATTTT

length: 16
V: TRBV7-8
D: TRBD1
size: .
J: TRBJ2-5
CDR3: CASSLDGRGFQETQYF
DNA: TGTGCCAGCAGCTTAGACGGCAGGGGGTTCCAAGAGACCCAGTACTTC

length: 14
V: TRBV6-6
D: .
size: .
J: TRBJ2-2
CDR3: CASSWVSETGELFF
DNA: TGTGCCAGCAGTTGGGTCTCAGAAACCGGGGAGCTGTTTTTT

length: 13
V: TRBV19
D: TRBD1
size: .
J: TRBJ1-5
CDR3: CASSYRGGQPQHF
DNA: TGTGCCAGTAGTTACAGGGGAGGTCAGCCCCAGCATTTT

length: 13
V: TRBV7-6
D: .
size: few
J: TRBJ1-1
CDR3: CASSQDTNTEAFF
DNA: TGTGCCAGCAGCCAAGACACGAACACTGAAGCTTTCTTT

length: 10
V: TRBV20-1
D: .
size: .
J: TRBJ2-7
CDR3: CSASPNEQYF
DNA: TGCAGTGCTTCCCCCAACGAGCAGTACTTC

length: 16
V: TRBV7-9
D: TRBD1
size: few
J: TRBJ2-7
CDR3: CASSHSPGQGIAEQYF
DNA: TGTGCCAGCAGCCACTCCCCGGGACAGGGGATTGCGGAGCAGTACTTC

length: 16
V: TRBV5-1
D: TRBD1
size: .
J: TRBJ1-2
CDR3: CASSLGGRQGAFGYTF
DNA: TGCGCCAGCAGCTTGGGCGGGCGACAGGGGGCTTTTGGCTACACCTTC

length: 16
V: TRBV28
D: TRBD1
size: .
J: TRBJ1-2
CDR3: CASSRPGQVINYGYTF
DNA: TGTGCCAGCAGCCGCCCGGGACAGGTGATTAACTATGGCTACACCTTC

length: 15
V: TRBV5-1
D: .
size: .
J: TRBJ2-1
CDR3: CASQTGPGEANEQFF
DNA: TGCGCCAGCCAAACCGGTCCGGGGGAGGCAAATGAGCAGTTCTTC

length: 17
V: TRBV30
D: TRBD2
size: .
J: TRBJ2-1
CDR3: CAWSQGLAGGLADEQFF
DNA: TGTGCCTGGAGTCAGGGACTAGCGGGAGGCCTCGCGGATGAGCAGTTCTTC

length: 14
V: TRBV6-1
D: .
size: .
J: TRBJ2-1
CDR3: CASMVTGTYNEQFF
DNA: TGTGCCAGCATGGTGACGGGGACGTACAATGAGCAGTTCTTC

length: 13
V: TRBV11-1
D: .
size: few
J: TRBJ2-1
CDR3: CASSPPVGDEQFF
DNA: TGTGCCAGCAGCCCGCCCGTTGGGGATGAGCAGTTCTTC

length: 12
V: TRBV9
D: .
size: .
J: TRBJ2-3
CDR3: CASSVEWDTQYF
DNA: TGTGCCAGCAGCGTAGAATGGGATACGCAGTATTTT

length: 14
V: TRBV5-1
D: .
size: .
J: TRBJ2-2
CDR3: CASSLWGNTGELFF
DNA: TGCGCCAGCAGCTTGTGGGGGAACACCGGGGAGCTGTTTTTT

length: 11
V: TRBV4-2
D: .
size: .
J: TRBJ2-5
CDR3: CASSSQETQYF
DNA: TGTGCCAGCAGCTCACAAGAGACCCAGTACTTC

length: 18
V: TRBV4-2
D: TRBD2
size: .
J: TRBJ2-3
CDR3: CASSLSTGMAGVVDTQYF
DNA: TGTGCCAGCAGCCTATCCACCGGAATGGCGGGAGTTGTCGATACGCAGTATTTT

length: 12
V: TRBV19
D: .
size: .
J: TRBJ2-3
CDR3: CASGQGTDTQYF
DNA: TGTGCCAGCGGCCAGGGGACAGATACGCAGTATTTT

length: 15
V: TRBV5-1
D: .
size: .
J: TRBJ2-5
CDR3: CASSLVETYQETQYF
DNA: TGCGCCAGCAGCTTGGTGGAGACATATCAAGAGACCCAGTACTTC

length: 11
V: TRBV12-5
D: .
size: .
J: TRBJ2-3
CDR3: CASGLQDTQYF
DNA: TGTGCTAGTGGTTTGCAAGATACGCAGTATTTT

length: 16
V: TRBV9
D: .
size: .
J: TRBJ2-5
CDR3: CASSVGGAAREETQYF
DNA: TGTGCCAGCAGCGTAGGAGGGGCGGCTCGGGAAGAGACCCAGTACTTC

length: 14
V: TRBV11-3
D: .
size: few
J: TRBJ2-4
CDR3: CASSLDGLKNIQYF
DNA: TGTGCCAGCAGCTTAGATGGCCTCAAAAACATTCAGTACTTC

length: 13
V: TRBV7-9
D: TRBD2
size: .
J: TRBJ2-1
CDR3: CASRRRLAEEQFF
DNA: TGTGCCAGCAGACGCAGACTAGCGGAAGAGCAGTTCTTC

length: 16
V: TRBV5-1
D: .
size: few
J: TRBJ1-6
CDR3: CASSLLSPQGTSPLHF
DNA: TGCGCCAGCAGCTTGTTAAGTCCGCAGGGCACTTCACCCCTCCACTTT

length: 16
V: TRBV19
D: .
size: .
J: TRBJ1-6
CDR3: CASSSGFVANLSPLHF
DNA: TGTGCCAGTAGTAGCGGATTTGTAGCTAATTTATCACCCCTCCACTTT

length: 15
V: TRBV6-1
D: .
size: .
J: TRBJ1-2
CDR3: CASSAHGGLGYGYTF
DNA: TGTGCCAGCAGTGCGCATGGGGGTCTAGGCTATGGCTACACCTTC

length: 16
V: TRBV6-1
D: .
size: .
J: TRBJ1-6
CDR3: CASSEFQVQGNSPLHF
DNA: TGTGCCAGCAGTGAATTTCAGGTCCAGGGGAATTCACCCCTCCACTTT

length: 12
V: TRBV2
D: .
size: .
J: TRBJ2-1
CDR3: CASTGADNEQFF
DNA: TGTGCCAGCACGGGTGCTGACAATGAGCAGTTCTTC

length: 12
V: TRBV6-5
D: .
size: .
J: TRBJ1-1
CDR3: CASSYRNTEAFF
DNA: TGTGCCAGCAGTTACAGAAACACTGAAGCTTTCTTT

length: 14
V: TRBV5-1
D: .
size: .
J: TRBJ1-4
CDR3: CASSGGAGNEKLFF
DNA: TGCGCCAGCAGTGGGGGGGCAGGGAATGAAAAACTGTTTTTT

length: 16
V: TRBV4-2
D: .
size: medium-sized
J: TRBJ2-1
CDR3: CASSHPEEGGIGEQFF
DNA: TGTGCCAGCAGCCACCCTGAAGAGGGGGGCATTGGTGAGCAGTTCTTC